Sequencing of this T cell receptor beta chain was carried out in a study of post-analysis software for immune sequencing data. The wider study: The cohort encompassed relapsing-remitting, secondary progressive and progressive-relapsing multiple sclerosis disease courses. Overall study results and limits: Strong same-batch co-clustering of samples appeared with F measure clustering. Among about 5 TRBV segments more frequent in patients than controls were TRBV5-6, TRBV5-1 and TRBV20-1.

In its sample, this clonotype was seen a few times. The antigen is undetermined. Germline V gene lookup returns CDR1 MGHDK and CDR2 SYGVNS. This CDR3 region has 15 residues. V shed 7 bases, J shed 5 bases, and the junction held 8 bases outside the gene matches. Sequencing libraries made from TCR beta cDNA carried unique molecular identifiers. Approximately 500,000 cDNA molecules were obtained per 1 to 10 million input T cells. TCRdb called the PCR reads again in MiXCR, with one record for every CDR3 protein. The sample yields about 160,000 distinct CDR3 sequences, about 36% seen once. Sample: blood, taken after autologous hematopoietic stem cell transplantation. This chain links TRBV25-1 with TRBJ2-3; 11 bases agree with TRBD2. This TCR was recovered from a girl aged 5-17 years with multiple sclerosis. CDR3 residues: CASKHIAGGVDTQYF. The CDR3, as DNA: TGTGCCAGCAAACATATAGCGGGAGGGGTAGATACGCAGTATTTT.